These T cell receptor beta chains were read from a single sample in a study of cytomegalovirus exposure and HLA in healthy donors. TCRdb's copy holds only in-frame clones and misses some; the assay was immunoSEQ multiplex PCR. The specimen's table records around 110,000 clones. Source material: PBMCs. The source is a man under 40 in good health and CMV-seronegative. Both conserved end residues are part of each CDR3. The D gene is left open where the match is weak.

j_call d_call v_call cdr3_nt cdr3_aa
TRBJ1-1 . TRBV6-5 TGTGCCAGCAATGCCAGGGGCGGAGTGAACACTGAAGCTTTCTTT CASNARGGVNTEAFF
TRBJ1-2 . TRBV6-6 TGTGTCTCGGGACAAGCTAACTATGGCTACACCTTC CVSGQANYGYTF
TRBJ1-4 TRBD1 TRBV6-6 TGTGCCAGCAGCCCCGGACAGGGGATGAACGAAAAACTGTTTTTT CASSPGQGMNEKLFF
TRBJ2-7 . TRBV14 TGTGCCAGCAGCCTTCGGCTGGCTAGCTCCTACGAGCAGTACTTC CASSLRLASSYEQYF
TRBJ2-7 . TRBV7-8 TGTGCCAGCAGCCCACGCCTGGCAGGGGCTGACCCCTACGAGCAGTACTTC CASSPRLAGADPYEQYF
TRBJ2-5 . TRBV6-5 TGTGCCAGCAGTTACGTCGGCGGGGTGGAGACCCAGTACTTC CASSYVGGVETQYF
TRBJ2-7 . TRBV29-1 TGCAGCGTTGCTCCAGGGTACGGCGAGCAGTACTTC CSVAPGYGEQYF
TRBJ1-2 TRBD1 TRBV6-1 TGTGCCAGCAGTGTAAGAGGGGACAGCAGTAACTATGGCTACACCTTC CASSVRGDSSNYGYTF
TRBJ2-7 . TRBV5-6 TGTGCCAGCAGATTCGCAGGGGGGTCCTACGAGCAGTACTTC CASRFAGGSYEQYF
TRBJ1-1 . TRBV2 TGTGCCAGCACCTTAGGGGGAAGGGGGATGAACACTGAAGCTTTCTTT CASTLGGRGMNTEAFF
TRBJ2-3 . TRBV20-1 TGCAGTGCTAGAGTAGCAGATACGCAGTATTTT CSARVADTQYF
TRBJ1-1 TRBD1 TRBV7-9 TGTGCCAGCAGCTTAGAGACAGGGGGCATCACTGAAGCTTTCTTT CASSLETGGITEAFF
TRBJ2-7 . TRBV7-2 TGTGCCAGCAGCTTCGCCAGGGGTAACGAGCAGTACTTC CASSFARGNEQYF
TRBJ2-7 TRBD2 TRBV7-8 TGTGCCAGCAGCTTAGGGGGACTAGCGGGAACCTACGAGCAGTACTTC CASSLGGLAGTYEQYF
TRBJ2-1 . TRBV5-4 TGTGCCAGCAGCTTTGGGCAGGGACTTTACAATGAGCAGTTCTTC CASSFGQGLYNEQFF
TRBJ1-3 . TRBV6-6 TGTGCCAGCAGTTTCGCCACAGACACTGGAAACACCATATATTTT CASSFATDTGNTIYF
TRBJ2-1 TRBD2 TRBV4-3 TGCGCCAGCAGCCGAGAAAGGGCTAGCGGGGGGTCAGTTGGTGTTAATGAGCAGTTCTTC CASSRERASGGSVGVNEQFF
TRBJ1-6 . TRBV14 TGTGCCAGCAGCCAAGGGGGTGGGGGCCCCCTCCCGAGCCTCCACTTT CASSQGGGGPLPSLHF
TRBJ1-2 . TRBV6-5 TGTGCCAGCAGTTACTCGGAGGACGGCTATGGCTACACCTTC CASSYSEDGYGYTF
TRBJ2-3 . TRBV18 TGTGCCAGCTCACCACCGGTCCGGACAGATACGCAGTATTTT CASSPPVRTDTQYF
TRBJ2-7 . TRBV5-5 TGTGCCAGCAGCTTGGAATCCGGGGGCGAGCAGTACTTC CASSLESGGEQYF
TRBJ1-5 . TRBV25-1 TGTGCCAGCAGTGATCCTCGGGCGGGGGGCAATCAGCCCCAGCATTTT CASSDPRAGGNQPQHF
TRBJ2-7 . TRBV6-5 TGTGCCAGCAGTTACTCGCCGGGAACGAACTACGAGCAGTACTTC CASSYSPGTNYEQYF
TRBJ2-7 . TRBV19 TGTGCCAGTAGTCAATGGGAGGCCTACGAGCAGTACTTC CASSQWEAYEQYF
TRBJ2-1 . TRBV18 TGTGCCAGCCGGGACAACTACAATGAGCAGTTCTTC CASRDNYNEQFF
TRBJ2-7 TRBD1 TRBV19 TGTGCCAGTAGTATAGATCAGGTTGACAGGGCCGAGCAGTACTTC CASSIDQVDRAEQYF
TRBJ2-1 TRBD1 TRBV4-3 TGCGCCAGCAGCCAACGGACAGGGGACAATGAGCAGTTCTTC CASSQRTGDNEQFF
TRBJ2-7 . TRBV2 TGTGCCAGCAGAGTTTTTGCAGGACAGTACTTC CASRVFAGQYF
TRBJ1-5 TRBD1 TRBV6-6 TGTGCCAGCAGTTACAACGACAGGGTGGGCAATCAGCCCCAGCATTTT CASSYNDRVGNQPQHF
TRBJ2-7 TRBD1 TRBV5-5 TGTGCCAGCAGCCCACACGGACAGGGGGAAGGTTACTCCTACGAGCAGTACTTC CASSPHGQGEGYSYEQYF
TRBJ1-1 . TRBV7-2 TGTGCCAGCAGCTCCTCCGGGAGGAACACTGAAGCTTTCTTT CASSSSGRNTEAFF
TRBJ2-3 TRBD2 TRBV6-1 TGTGCCAGCAGTGAGGAGGTGCTAGCGGGGATCACAGATACGCAGTATTTT CASSEEVLAGITDTQYF
TRBJ2-7 . TRBV27 TGTGCCAGCAGGTCCGAGGGGGGGAGGCCCTACGAGCAGTACTTC CASRSEGGRPYEQYF
TRBJ2-5 TRBD1 TRBV5-1 TGCGCCAGCAGCGGGGACAGGGGATGGGGGGAGACCCAGTACTTC CASSGDRGWGETQYF
TRBJ2-3 TRBD1 TRBV18 TGTGCCAGCTCACCGGGACAGGGGGCCGGTACGCAGTATTTT CASSPGQGAGTQYF
TRBJ2-4 TRBD1 TRBV19 TGTGCCAGTATGGCAGGGGGCTATGCCAAAAACATTCAGTACTTC CASMAGGYAKNIQYF
TRBJ2-1 TRBD1 TRBV5-6 TGTGCCAGCAGCTTTAAGACAGGGACACGGAATGAGCAGTTCTTC CASSFKTGTRNEQFF
TRBJ1-1 TRBD1 TRBV9 TGTGCCAGCAGCTCACTCGGGGACAGGGGGCCGACTGAAGCTTTCTTT CASSSLGDRGPTEAFF
TRBJ1-4 . TRBV19 TGTGCCAGTAGTCCCCGGGTCGGGAATGAAAAACTGTTTTTT CASSPRVGNEKLFF
TRBJ1-5 TRBD1 TRBV7-2 TGTGCCAGCAGCCCCGGGACAGGGCTTTCCCAGCCCCAGCATTTT CASSPGTGLSQPQHF
TRBJ2-3 TRBD1 TRBV11-2 TGTGCCAGCAGCTGGCAGAGGACAGGGGACACAGATACGCAGTATTTT CASSWQRTGDTDTQYF
TRBJ1-6 . TRBV5-5 TGTGCCAGCAGCTCTTACAGGGCCGTGGGCTCCTATAATTCACCCCTCCACTTT CASSSYRAVGSYNSPLHF
TRBJ1-5 . TRBV19 TGTGCCAGTAGGGGAACAGGAAATCAGCCCCAGCATTTT CASRGTGNQPQHF
TRBJ2-7 . TRBV18 TGTGCCAGCTCACTTCAGGGGGCGGGAGACTACGAGCAGTACTTC CASSLQGAGDYEQYF
TRBJ1-1 TRBD1 TRBV2 TGTGCCAGCAGACAGTGGGACAGGGCGAACACTGAAGCTTTCTTT CASRQWDRANTEAFF
TRBJ1-2 . TRBV29-1 TGCAGCGTTGACGTCCCGAGGTTTAACTATGGCTACACCTTC CSVDVPRFNYGYTF
TRBJ2-7 . TRBV7-2 TGTGCCAGCAGCTTAGATCCTACAGGTAGCTACGAGCAGTACTTC CASSLDPTGSYEQYF
TRBJ2-3 . TRBV25-1 TGTGCCAGCAGTGAAAGGACGAAGCGGATTCTGACAGATACGCAGTATTTT CASSERTKRILTDTQYF
TRBJ2-1 TRBD1 TRBV5-1 TGCGCCAGCAGCGGACAGGGGGCGCGCAATGAGCAGTTCTTC CASSGQGARNEQFF
TRBJ1-1 . TRBV10-3 TGTGCCATCACTACCGGCGGCTCGAGGTTGGCTTTCTTT CAITTGGSRLAFF
TRBJ2-1 TRBD2 TRBV7-2 TGTGCCAGCAGTTTAAGCGGGGGGGCAAATGAGCAGTTCTTC CASSLSGGANEQFF